Listed below are T cell receptor beta chains from one sample, sequenced in a study of T cell responses to AZD1222 COVID-19 vaccine. TCRdb keeps only in-frame clones here, not all; method: immunoSEQ multiplex PCR. The table lists tens of thousands of clones, 80% to 90% of them singletons. The sequences come from peripheral blood, collected 28 days after the second AZD1222 dose. All receptors derive from an adult who received the AZD1222 COVID-19 vaccine. Each CDR3 is given with its conserved first and last residue. Fields, in order: J gene, D gene, clone size, V gene, CDR3 DNA, CDR3 protein. The D gene is left open where the match is weak. The size of a clone is reported for some rows only, either as once, few or many, or as a class for expanded clones.

>TRBJ1-1|TRBD1|.|TRBV2
TGTGCCAGCACCCTACAGGGGGCGCAAACTGAAGCTTTCTTT
CASTLQGAQTEAFF
>TRBJ2-2|.|.|TRBV24-1
TGTGCCACCAGTGCGACTCCCCCGTCCAACACCGGGGAGCTGTTTTTT
CATSATPPSNTGELFF
>TRBJ2-1|.|.|TRBV20-1
TGCAGTCCGGGTGAGGTGGATGAGCAGTTCTTC
CSPGEVDEQFF
>TRBJ1-5|TRBD1|.|TRBV2
TGTGCCAGCAGTGTGCCGGCAGGGGGACAGCCCCAGCATTTT
CASSVPAGGQPQHF
>TRBJ1-1|.|.|TRBV7-2
TGTGCCAGCAGCGGTGGGAGGGGGAGGTCAGCTTTCTTT
CASSGGRGRSAFF
>TRBJ2-2|TRBD1|.|TRBV18
TGTGCCAGCTCACGGGGACAGATGAACACCGGGGAGCTGTTTTTT
CASSRGQMNTGELFF
>TRBJ2-7|.|.|TRBV4-3
TGCGCCAGCAGCCAAGAGTACCCCTATGGGTACGAGCAGTACTTC
CASSQEYPYGYEQYF
>TRBJ2-1|TRBD2|.|TRBV6-5
TGTGCCAGCAGCGTCCTAGCGGGAGGCGTTAATGAGCAGTTCTTC
CASSVLAGGVNEQFF
>TRBJ1-1|.|.|TRBV12-3/TRBV12-4
TGTGCCAGCAGTTTTTGGCGTACTGAAGCTTTCTTT
CASSFWRTEAFF
>TRBJ2-7|.|.|TRBV9
TGTGCCAGCAGCGGCCTTGCAGGGCCCTACGAGCAGTACTTC
CASSGLAGPYEQYF
>TRBJ2-7|.|.|TRBV6-5
TGTGCCAGCAGTCACACAGGAGGCGGTTTCGAGCAGTACTTC
CASSHTGGGFEQYF
>TRBJ1-2|TRBD1|.|TRBV29-1
TGCAGCGTAGAGACAGGGGTGGGCTACACCTTC
CSVETGVGYTF
>TRBJ1-1|.|.|TRBV9
TGTGCCAGCAGCGTAGTGGGGGGACGGTCTGAAGCTTTCTTT
CASSVVGGRSEAFF
>TRBJ2-3|TRBD2|.|TRBV7-3
TGTGCCAGCAGCTTACAGGCGGGAGGCAAAGATACGCAGTATTTT
CASSLQAGGKDTQYF
>TRBJ2-1|.|.|TRBV30
TGTGCCTGGAGTTCCGAGTACAATGAGCAGTTCTTC
CAWSSEYNEQFF
>TRBJ2-3|TRBD1|.|TRBV9
TGTGCCAGCAGCGTGGGACAGGTATTCACAGATACGCAGTATTTT
CASSVGQVFTDTQYF
>TRBJ1-1|.|.|TRBV2
TGTGCCAGCAGTGCCGAGGGGAACACTGAAGCTTTCTTT
CASSAEGNTEAFF
>TRBJ2-3|.|once|TRBV10-1
TGCGCCAGCAGCGGCAGGGCCACTAGCACAGATACGCAGTATTTT
CASSGRATSTDTQYF
>TRBJ1-1|.|.|TRBV29-1
TGCAGCGTTAGAATGAACACTGAAGCTTTCTTT
CSVRMNTEAFF
>TRBJ1-5|.|.|TRBV6-5
TGTGCCAGCAGGCGTATCGCCGGGAAAAATCAGCCCCAGCATTTT
CASRRIAGKNQPQHF
>TRBJ2-7|TRBD1|.|TRBV2
TGTGCCAGCAGGCGGACAGGGGGCGCCTACGAGCAGTACTTC
CASRRTGGAYEQYF
>TRBJ1-6|.|.|TRBV25-1
TGTGCCAGCAGTGCGGCGGGACATAAGAATTCACCCCTCCACTTT
CASSAAGHKNSPLHF
>TRBJ2-3|.|.|TRBV15
TGTGCCACCAGCAGAGATTCCCAAACAGATACGCAGTATTTT
CATSRDSQTDTQYF
>TRBJ2-2|.|.|TRBV6-4
TGTGCCAGCAGTGACTCTAGCGGGAACACCGGGGAGCTGTTTTTT
CASSDSSGNTGELFF
>TRBJ1-1|.|.|TRBV18
TGTGCCAGCTCACCATCCCCAGGGGCTAAAGTCACTGAAGCTTTCTTT
CASSPSPGAKVTEAFF
>TRBJ2-6|.|.|TRBV4-2
TGTGCCAGCAGCCAAGTTGGGTCTGGGGCCAACGTCCTGACTTTC
CASSQVGSGANVLTF
>TRBJ1-2|.|once|TRBV2
TGTGCCAGCAGTGAAAACCCCGACAGGACCCGCTATGGCTACACCTTC
CASSENPDRTRYGYTF
>TRBJ1-5|TRBD1|.|TRBV25-1
TGTGCCAGCAGTGGGAGGGACAGTCCTTCCCAGCATTTT
CASSGRDSPSQHF
>TRBJ1-2|TRBD1|.|TRBV6-5
TGTGCCAGCAGTACCCGACAGGGACACTATGGCTACACCTTC
CASSTRQGHYGYTF
>TRBJ1-2|.|.|TRBV2
TGTGCCAGCAGTGAATTAGGGGCCAACGGGGGCTACACCTTC
CASSELGANGGYTF
>TRBJ2-1|TRBD2|.|TRBV11-2
TGTGCCAGCACCGCGGGACTAGCGGAGAGGTTCTTC
CASTAGLAERFF
>TRBJ2-7|TRBD1|.|TRBV29-1
TGCAGCGTTATCCGGGACAGCACAAACTACGAGCAGTACTTC
CSVIRDSTNYEQYF
>TRBJ2-2|.|.|TRBV30
TGTGCCTGGAGTTCGCGCACCGGGGAGCTGTTTTTT
CAWSSRTGELFF
>TRBJ2-1|TRBD1|.|TRBV5-1
TGCGCCAGCAGCAGACCACAGGGGTACAATGAGCAGTTCTTC
CASSRPQGYNEQFF